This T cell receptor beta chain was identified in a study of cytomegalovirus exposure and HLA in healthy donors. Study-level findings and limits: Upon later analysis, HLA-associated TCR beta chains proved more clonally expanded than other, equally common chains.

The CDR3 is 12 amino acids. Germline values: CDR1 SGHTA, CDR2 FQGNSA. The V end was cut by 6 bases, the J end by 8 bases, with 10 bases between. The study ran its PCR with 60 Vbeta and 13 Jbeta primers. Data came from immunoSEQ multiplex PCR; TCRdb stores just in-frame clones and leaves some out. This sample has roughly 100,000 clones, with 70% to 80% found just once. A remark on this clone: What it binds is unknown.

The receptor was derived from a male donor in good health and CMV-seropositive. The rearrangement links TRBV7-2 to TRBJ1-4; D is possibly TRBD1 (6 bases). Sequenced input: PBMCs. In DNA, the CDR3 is TGTGCCAGCAGGCCAACAGGGGAAAAACTGTTTTTT. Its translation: CASRPTGEKLFF.